This paragraph reports one T cell receptor beta chain. The target antigen is unknown. CDR1 and CDR2 from the germline V gene are LNHDA and SQIVND (reference sequence). The V and J ends lost 5 bases and 1 base respectively, with 17 bases between them. The length of the CDR3 is 16 residues. The source of the sample is a study of CD4 T cells in relation to SARS-CoV-2 and coronaviruses. Overall study: Convalescent patients were under 10 males and a few females; two were Hispanic.

Fewer than 130,000 naive or memory CD4+ cells were cultured with CEF peptides for under twelve days. This table comes from immunoSEQ multiplex PCR, and its TCRdb copy is limited to in-frame clones, with some not included. The data hold about 36,000 clones, with around 77% observed a single time. Points from the study as a whole: According to naive versus memory sequencing, detected responses are memory recall, not newly primed. This crossreactivity analysis covered spike protein alone, no other viral proteins.

This clonotype was sampled from an adult with COVID-19. The V call is TRBV19, the J call TRBJ2-5; no clear D. Input material: memory CD4+ T cells from PBMCs, cultured in vitro. CDR3 bases: TGTGCCAGTAGTCCCCACCGCCCGACGGTCCAAGAGACCCAGTACTTC. This gives the protein CASSPHRPTVQETQYF.